Listed below are T cell receptor beta chains from one sample, sequenced in a study of regulatory T cells in long-lasting Graves disease. TCRdb recomputed calls from the multiplex PCR reads with MiXCR, one row per CDR3 protein. The sample carries approximately 490,000 distinct CDR3 sequences, 15% to 20% recorded once. These data are also associated with another study on T cells in Graves' hyperthyroidism and ophthalmopathy.

The sequences come from peripheral blood mononuclear cells (PBMCs), collected at new diagnosis, from a patient treated with antithyroid drugs. The receptors here all came from a man in his forties or fifties with Graves disease. CDR3s leave out the opening cysteine and the closing phenylalanine or tryptophan. Fields, in order: V gene, CDR3 protein.

v_call: TRBV7-6; cdr3_aa: ASSLNRLMNTEAF
v_call: TRBV3-1; cdr3_aa: ASSLGGPTIGELF
v_call: TRBV5-1; cdr3_aa: ASSLVGLNTDTQY
v_call: TRBV24-1; cdr3_aa: ATSDSRTGAGT
v_call: TRBV19; cdr3_aa: ASSATSGTSYEQY
v_call: TRBV11-3; cdr3_aa: ASSLDAGATYEQY
v_call: TRBV5-8; cdr3_aa: ASSLREQPGETQY
v_call: TRBV5-1; cdr3_aa: ASSLQATNTGELF
v_call: TRBV27; cdr3_aa: ASSLFGRSPTEQY
v_call: TRBV27; cdr3_aa: ASSFGQGGTGELF
v_call: TRBV5-8; cdr3_aa: ASSSFSERGQY
v_call: TRBV19; cdr3_aa: ASSDRDRGGSGANVLT
v_call: TRBV2; cdr3_aa: ASIKRRYGSYNEQF
v_call: TRBV11-2; cdr3_aa: ASSLMGNQETQY
v_call: TRBV29-1; cdr3_aa: SVFSPTVNTEAF
v_call: TRBV7-2; cdr3_aa: ASSLAASKTYEQY
v_call: TRBV3-1; cdr3_aa: ASSQGMSGKADTQY
v_call: TRBV14; cdr3_aa: ASSHLPAGWDEQF
v_call: TRBV6-1; cdr3_aa: ASRLGLAGGGETQY
v_call: TRBV6-2/TRBV6-3; cdr3_aa: ASSRTSVSYNEQF
v_call: TRBV29-1; cdr3_aa: SVDGSSTGELF
v_call: TRBV7-2; cdr3_aa: ASSAQVTKTYEQY
v_call: TRBV11-2; cdr3_aa: ASSLTPGLAGDNEQF
v_call: TRBV28; cdr3_aa: ASTIRGLAGGEQF
v_call: TRBV4-1; cdr3_aa: ASSQPGQGRDYEQY
v_call: TRBV7-9; cdr3_aa: ASSPPDEMREKLF
v_call: TRBV27; cdr3_aa: ASSLGGRVYEQY
v_call: TRBV6-2/TRBV6-3; cdr3_aa: ASRQGAEAF
v_call: TRBV2; cdr3_aa: ASSVYGTGRGQPQH
v_call: TRBV28; cdr3_aa: ASSPRGQTQY
v_call: TRBV15; cdr3_aa: ATSREAFYEQY
v_call: TRBV4-1; cdr3_aa: ASSQEGASHNEQF
v_call: TRBV28; cdr3_aa: ASSLSGGADQPQH
v_call: TRBV30; cdr3_aa: AWSPGRRNNEQF
v_call: TRBV9; cdr3_aa: ASSVNMDTQY
v_call: TRBV7-9; cdr3_aa: ASSLMGQGNSPLH
v_call: TRBV20-1; cdr3_aa: SAPRQGNYGYT
v_call: TRBV28; cdr3_aa: ASSPSKGDYGYT
v_call: TRBV19; cdr3_aa: ASSGDRGMTSRNIQY
v_call: TRBV3-1; cdr3_aa: ASSQRHEQF
v_call: TRBV11-3; cdr3_aa: ASSSGPQLEAATGELF
v_call: TRBV12-3/TRBV12-4; cdr3_aa: ASSLNRISNQPQH